The next 9 T cell receptor beta chains were all read from a single sample in a study of T-cell memory formation after mild COVID-19. TCRdb called the 5' RACE reads again in MiXCR, with one record for every CDR3 protein. The sample records 350,000 or so distinct CDR3 sequences, about an eighth being singletons. Input material: PBMCs or a T cell subset sorted from them (not recorded which). These receptors were obtained from a man aged 18 to 29 who had mild COVID-19 (a few samples of this study predate the infection). Cell type and time point are not known.

This clonotype was found a few times. The chain uses TRBV7-2 and TRBJ2-2; no definite D call. The CDR3 length is 13 residues. Deletions cut 3 bases from V and 5 bases from J, with 7 bases between. Germline V CDR1 and CDR2: SGHTA, FQGNSA. For the CDR3, the DNA is TGTGCCAGCAGCTTCGGCTTAACCGGGGAGCTGTTTTTT. It is translated as CASSFGLTGELFF.

A single count supports this clonotype. A much larger clone is a single base away; this may be a read error. The genes are TRBV12-3 or TRBV12-4 and TRBJ1-6; 7 nucleotides agree with TRBD1. The CDR3 has 15 amino acids. CDR3: CDSSSRQGQNSPLHF. CDR3 nucleotide sequence: TGTGACAGCAGTTCCAGACAGGGTCAGAACTCACCCCTCCACTTT.

This clonotype came up a few times. The chain carries TRBV12-3 or TRBV12-4 and TRBJ2-1, with D possibly being TRBD1 or TRBD2 (5 bases each). V was pared by 3 bases and J by 2 bases, with 11 bases between. This CDR3 comprises 15 residues. In DNA form, the CDR3 reads TGTGCCAGCAGTTTCCGGGACGCGACCTACAATGAGCAGTTCTTC. Protein: CASSFRDATYNEQFF.

This sequence joins TRBV6-5 and TRBJ2-1; D not certain. The germline V gene encodes CDR1 MNHEY and CDR2 SVGAGI. Trimming shortened V by 6 bases and J by 6 bases, and 6 bases separated the two germline ends. The length of the CDR3 is 11 residues. The CDR3 loop is CASRGSNEQFF. CDR3 DNA sequence: TGTGCCAGCAGGGGATCCAATGAGCAGTTCTTC.

The rearrangement joins TRBV2 to TRBJ1-1, with D perhaps TRBD1 (5 bases). CDR1 is SNHLY, CDR2 FYNNEI, per germline. This CDR3 has 14 residues. The germline V and J ends were trimmed by 4 bases and 6 bases, with 15 bases remaining between them. The CDR3 sequence is CASSADTVLAEAFF. For the CDR3, the DNA is TGTGCCAGCAGTGCGGACACCGTTTTAGCTGAAGCTTTCTTT.

This chain joins TRBV5-1 and TRBJ2-4, with a weak D call TRBD1 (6 bases). Germline CDR1 SGHRS, CDR2 YFSETQ. V shed 5 bases and J shed 8 bases, with 17 bases lying between them. CDR3 length equals 14 residues. The CDR3 DNA sequence: TGCGCCAGCAGACTTGTAGGGGGTTTCGACATTCAGTACTTC. This encodes CASRLVGGFDIQYF.

This chain connects TRBV4-1 to TRBJ2-3; the D gene is possibly TRBD1 (5 bases). V dropped 1 base and J dropped 3 bases, with 5 bases sitting between them. CDR3 length equals 13 residues. In germline, CDR1 is MGHRA, CDR2 YSYEKL. CDR3 bases: TGCGCCAGCAGCCAAGCAGGGACAGATACGCAGTATTTT. Translated, it gives CASSQAGTDTQYF.

This clonotype was seen only once. The chain joins TRBV6-1 to TRBJ2-7; TRBD1 is a possible D gene (6 bases). Per germline, CDR1 MNHNS and CDR2 SASEGT. CDR3 length: 13 amino acids. Trimming shortened V by 6 bases and J by 2 bases, and 11 bases separated the two germline ends. CDR3 amino acids: CASRTGLAYEQYV. The CDR3 nucleotides are TGTGCCAGCAGAACAGGGCTAGCCTACGAGCAGTACGTC.

This clonotype was counted only a few times. This sequence joins TRBV7-8 and TRBJ1-6; D unresolved. CDR3 size: 12 residues. Germline V gene sequence: CDR1 SGHVS, CDR2 FQNEAQ. Trimming pared 0 bases from V and 14 bases from J, leaving 8 bases between. CDR3 sequence: CASSLAGETLHF. DNA for the CDR3: TGTGCCAGCAGCTTAGCTGGCGAGACCCTCCACTTT.